These 8 T cell receptor beta chains were all obtained from the same sample, sequenced in a study of T cells after yellow fever vaccination. Via MiXCR, TCRdb re-called the 5' RACE reads, giving one row per CDR3 protein. The sample lists 300,000 to 350,000 distinct CDR3 sequences, roughly 4.3% occurring once. Sample: PBMCs, taken 15 days after the yellow fever booster vaccination. The receptors stem from a man younger than 35 who received the YFV17D yellow fever vaccine.

The rearrangement joins TRBV10-1 to TRBJ1-1; D ambiguous. The CDR3 sequence is 12 residues long. V was shortened by 0 bases and J by 3 bases, with 2 bases between the two germline ends. Germline values: CDR1 WNHNN, CDR2 SYGVQD (reference sequence). This CDR3 reads CASSESHTEAFF. The CDR3 nucleotides are TGCGCCAGCAGTGAGTCGCACACTGAAGCTTTCTTT.

The J gene is TRBJ2-7, the V gene TRBV27; 7 nucleotides agree with TRBD2. J lost 4 bases, V lost 4 bases, and 7 bases had no gene match. The germline CDR1 and CDR2 sequences are MNHEY and SMNVEV (reference sequence). The CDR3 is 14 amino acids. The CDR3 DNA reads TGTGCCAGCAGTTGGTGGGGGGGAAGTTACGAGCAGTACTTC. Protein sequence: CASSWWGGSYEQYF.

This clonotype came up many times. V is TRBV7-9 and J is TRBJ2-1, with 7 bases matching TRBD2. J gave up 3 bases and V 9 bases, and 5 bases lay outside the gene matches. In germline, CDR1 is SEHNR, CDR2 FQNEAQ (reference sequence). The CDR3 covers 13 residues. CDR3 region: CASPSGDYNEQFF. In DNA form, the CDR3 reads TGTGCCAGTCCGAGCGGGGACTACAATGAGCAGTTCTTC. Using reference TRBV7-9 and TRBJ2-1 for the parts outside the CDR3, the full variable domain is DTGVSQNPRHKITKRGQNVTFRCDPISEHNRLYWYRQTLGQGPEFLTYFQNEAQLEKSRLLSDRFSAERPKGSFSTLEIQRTEQGDSAMYLCASPSGDYNEQFFGPGTRLTVL.

This clonotype was seen more than once but under ten times. The chain joins TRBV24-1 to TRBJ1-5, with 9 nucleotides matching TRBD1. The CDR3 length is 19 residues. Germline V CDR1 and CDR2: KGHDR, SFDVKD. V trimming: 4 bases; J trimming: 1 base; junction bases outside the gene matches: 13. CDR3 DNA: TGTGCCACCAGTGAACTCGGGACAGGGAGGGGAACGAGCAATCAGCCCCAGCATTTT. Its protein is CATSELGTGRGTSNQPQHF.

This clonotype was detected once. The rearrangement links TRBV5-1 to TRBJ2-3; D not certain. Germline CDR1 is SGHRS and CDR2 is YFSETQ. The CDR3 covers 14 residues. V lost 0 bases and J lost 6, with 11 bases in between. The CDR3 nucleotides are TGCGCCAGCAGCTTGGTCGACCGGCGGGATACGCAGTATTTT. Translated, it gives CASSLVDRRDTQYF.

The V and J genes are TRBV28 and TRBJ2-5; TRBD1 aligns across 10 bases. The CDR3 spans 14 residues. Germline CDR1 and CDR2: MDHEN and SYDVKM. J lost 5 bases, V lost 5 bases, and 5 bases had no gene match. In nucleotides, the CDR3 is TGTGCCAGCAGTCCGGGACAGGGGAAGGAGACCCAGTACTTC. As protein: CASSPGQGKETQYF.

This clonotype was detected ten times or more. The J gene is TRBJ2-4, the V gene TRBV27; D possibly uses TRBD1 or TRBD2 (5 bases each). Trimming removed 6 bases from V and 8 bases from J, with 11 bases in between. Looked up from germline, CDR1 is MNHEY and CDR2 is SMNVEV (reference sequence). CDR3 length: 12 amino acids. The CDR3 reads CASRGVADIQYF. The DNA of the CDR3 is TGTGCCAGCAGGGGGGTCGCTGACATTCAGTACTTC.

This clonotype was counted many times. The genes are TRBV15 and TRBJ2-3; TRBD2 agrees at 9 bases. Trimming at V came to 1 base and at J to 2 bases, leaving 1 base not matched to a gene. The CDR3 loop spans 15 amino acids. CDR1 and CDR2 from the germline V gene are LNHNV and YYDKDF (reference sequence). This CDR3 reads CATSRVAGATDTQYF. The CDR3 region has the DNA TGTGCCACCAGCAGAGTAGCGGGGGCCACAGATACGCAGTATTTT.